These T cell receptor beta chains were read from a single sample in a study of blood T cells in healthy people across ages. Via MiXCR, TCRdb re-called the 5' RACE reads, giving one row per CDR3 protein. The table includes more than 900,000 distinct CDR3 sequences, approximately 25% detected once. Another study also made use of these data, one on T cells of mothers and their children.

Sequencing was performed on blood. The source of these receptors is a girl aged 2 to 9 in good health. The CDR3 runs from the conserved cysteine through the conserved F or W. A D gene is named only where the DNA matches it firmly. Clone size is not always given. Where it is, it says once, few, many or a class for expanded clones.

clone size: -; V gene: TRBV12-3/TRBV12-4; J gene: TRBJ2-3; D gene: -; CDR3 protein: CASFEGGFTDTQYF; CDR3 DNA: TGTGCCAGCTTCGAGGGGGGTTTCACAGATACGCAGTATTTT
clone size: -; V gene: TRBV18; J gene: TRBJ2-1; D gene: -; CDR3 protein: CASSPAREGYNEQFF; CDR3 DNA: TGTGCCAGCTCACCAGCCCGGGAAGGGTACAATGAGCAGTTCTTC
clone size: few; V gene: TRBV3-1; J gene: TRBJ2-5; D gene: -; CDR3 protein: CASSQEGRRQETQYF; CDR3 DNA: TGTGCCAGCAGCCAAGAAGGGCGGAGGCAAGAGACCCAGTACTTC
clone size: -; V gene: TRBV29-1; J gene: TRBJ2-5; D gene: TRBD1; CDR3 protein: CSVYRGETQYF; CDR3 DNA: TGCAGCGTATACAGGGGAGAGACCCAGTACTTC
clone size: many; V gene: TRBV6-5; J gene: TRBJ2-7; D gene: -; CDR3 protein: CATEQAPGSYEQYF; CDR3 DNA: TGTGCCACAGAACAGGCTCCGGGCTCCTACGAGCAGTACTTC
clone size: -; V gene: TRBV11-2; J gene: TRBJ2-1; D gene: -; CDR3 protein: CASSLVYGSNEQFF; CDR3 DNA: TGTGCCAGCAGCTTAGTTTACGGAAGCAATGAGCAGTTCTTC
clone size: many; V gene: TRBV9; J gene: TRBJ2-7; D gene: -; CDR3 protein: CASSVAGGTSYEQYF; CDR3 DNA: TGTGCCAGCAGCGTAGCTGGAGGGACGTCCTACGAGCAGTACTTC
clone size: -; V gene: TRBV5-1; J gene: TRBJ2-7; D gene: -; CDR3 protein: CASKYIQGMTYEQYF; CDR3 DNA: TGCGCCAGCAAGTATATACAGGGAATGACCTACGAGCAGTACTTC
clone size: few; V gene: TRBV7-2; J gene: TRBJ2-7; D gene: -; CDR3 protein: CASSLVVGETYEQYF; CDR3 DNA: TGTGCCAGCAGCTTAGTTGTGGGAGAGACCTACGAGCAGTACTTC
clone size: -; V gene: TRBV4-1; J gene: TRBJ1-6; D gene: -; CDR3 protein: CASSQGTLGSPLHF; CDR3 DNA: TGCGCCAGCAGCCAAGGGACATTAGGTTCACCCCTCCACTTT
clone size: -; V gene: TRBV20-1; J gene: TRBJ2-1; D gene: -; CDR3 protein: CSARGVGSGDEQFF; CDR3 DNA: TGCAGTGCTAGAGGGGTCGGCAGCGGCGATGAGCAGTTCTTC
clone size: -; V gene: TRBV9; J gene: TRBJ2-4; D gene: TRBD1; CDR3 protein: CASSVGSTGAKNVQYF; CDR3 DNA: TGTGCCAGCAGCGTAGGGTCTACAGGGGCCAAAAACGTTCAGTACTTC
clone size: few; V gene: TRBV10-3; J gene: TRBJ1-1; D gene: -; CDR3 protein: CAAAGRGAAETEAFF; CDR3 DNA: TGTGCCGCCGCGGGAAGGGGCGCGGCGGAGACTGAAGCTTTCTTT
clone size: -; V gene: TRBV5-1; J gene: TRBJ2-7; D gene: -; CDR3 protein: CASSFLRFYEQYF; CDR3 DNA: TGCGCCAGCAGCTTTCTTCGGTTCTACGAGCAGTACTTC
clone size: few; V gene: TRBV6-5; J gene: TRBJ2-1; D gene: TRBD1; CDR3 protein: CASSYAGTGGLEQFF; CDR3 DNA: TGTGCCAGCAGTTACGCCGGGACAGGGGGACTTGAGCAGTTCTTC
clone size: -; V gene: TRBV7-2; J gene: TRBJ2-7; D gene: -; CDR3 protein: CASSLFGGPNEQYF; CDR3 DNA: TGTGCCAGCAGCTTATTTGGGGGGCCCAACGAGCAGTACTTC
clone size: -; V gene: TRBV27; J gene: TRBJ2-3; D gene: -; CDR3 protein: CASSLMGTDTQYF; CDR3 DNA: TGTGCCAGCAGTTTAATGGGAACAGATACGCAGTATTTT
clone size: few; V gene: TRBV28; J gene: TRBJ1-4; D gene: -; CDR3 protein: CASSLPPGRGYTNEKLFF; CDR3 DNA: TGTGCCAGCAGCCTCCCCCCGGGGAGGGGGTATACTAATGAAAAACTGTTTTTT
clone size: -; V gene: TRBV28; J gene: TRBJ2-3; D gene: TRBD2; CDR3 protein: CASSAPGSRTSGTDTQYF; CDR3 DNA: TGTGCCAGCAGTGCCCCTGGCTCCCGAACTAGCGGCACAGATACGCAGTATTTT
clone size: -; V gene: TRBV12-3/TRBV12-4; J gene: TRBJ1-4; D gene: -; CDR3 protein: CASSIAGEKLFF; CDR3 DNA: TGTGCCAGCAGTATAGCTGGCGAAAAACTGTTTTTT
clone size: -; V gene: TRBV4-2; J gene: TRBJ2-2; D gene: -; CDR3 protein: CASSRTVGVEAKLFF; CDR3 DNA: TGTGCCAGCAGCCGCACGGTGGGGGTTGAGGCGAAGCTGTTTTTT
clone size: -; V gene: TRBV29-1; J gene: TRBJ2-5; D gene: -; CDR3 protein: CSVEPLKREKKETQYF; CDR3 DNA: TGCAGCGTTGAACCATTGAAAAGGGAGAAAAAAGAGACCCAGTACTTC
clone size: -; V gene: TRBV29-1; J gene: TRBJ2-1; D gene: -; CDR3 protein: CSDKEGNEQFF; CDR3 DNA: TGCAGCGACAAGGAGGGGAATGAGCAGTTCTTC
clone size: -; V gene: TRBV27; J gene: TRBJ2-6; D gene: -; CDR3 protein: CASSPNGANVLTF; CDR3 DNA: TGTGCCAGCAGCCCTAACGGGGCCAACGTCCTGACTTTC
clone size: -; V gene: TRBV11-1; J gene: TRBJ1-3; D gene: -; CDR3 protein: CASSDTPGLGNTIYF; CDR3 DNA: TGTGCCAGCAGCGACACCCCGGGCCTTGGAAACACCATATATTTT
clone size: -; V gene: TRBV7-3; J gene: TRBJ2-5; D gene: -; CDR3 protein: CASSPTGGSETQYF; CDR3 DNA: TGTGCCAGCAGCCCAACGGGGGGCTCGGAGACCCAGTACTTC
clone size: many; V gene: TRBV28; J gene: TRBJ1-5; D gene: -; CDR3 protein: CASSLDGNQPQHF; CDR3 DNA: TGTGCCAGCAGCTTGGACGGCAATCAGCCCCAGCATTTT
clone size: -; V gene: TRBV28; J gene: TRBJ2-3; D gene: TRBD2; CDR3 protein: CASSPGLLAGDTQYF; CDR3 DNA: TGTGCCAGCAGCCCCGGGCTACTAGCGGGAGATACGCAGTATTTT
clone size: few; V gene: TRBV27; J gene: TRBJ1-3; D gene: TRBD1; CDR3 protein: CASRDRGLGNTIYF; CDR3 DNA: TGTGCCAGCAGGGACAGGGGGCTTGGAAACACCATATATTTT
clone size: few; V gene: TRBV19; J gene: TRBJ1-1; D gene: -; CDR3 protein: CASSVHRYTKAFF; CDR3 DNA: TGTGCCAGTAGTGTACACCGTTACACTAAAGCTTTCTTT
clone size: few; V gene: TRBV7-2; J gene: TRBJ2-3; D gene: -; CDR3 protein: CASSAGIDTQYF; CDR3 DNA: TGTGCCAGCAGCGCGGGGATAGATACGCAGTATTTT
clone size: -; V gene: TRBV10-2; J gene: TRBJ2-5; D gene: -; CDR3 protein: CASAAFETQYF; CDR3 DNA: TGCGCCAGCGCTGCATTCGAGACCCAGTACTTC
clone size: few; V gene: TRBV28; J gene: TRBJ2-4; D gene: -; CDR3 protein: CASSLFAELAKNIQYF; CDR3 DNA: TGTGCCAGCAGTTTATTCGCAGAACTAGCCAAAAACATTCAGTACTTC
clone size: -; V gene: TRBV5-6; J gene: TRBJ2-4; D gene: TRBD1; CDR3 protein: CASLGQGAAKNIQYF; CDR3 DNA: TGTGCCAGTCTCGGACAGGGGGCGGCCAAAAACATTCAGTACTTC
clone size: once; V gene: TRBV12-3/TRBV12-4; J gene: TRBJ1-2; D gene: -; CDR3 protein: CASRPPGYGYTF; CDR3 DNA: TGTGCCAGCAGACCTCCGGGGTATGGCTACACCTTC
clone size: -; V gene: TRBV12-5; J gene: TRBJ1-3; D gene: -; CDR3 protein: CASGSGNTIYF; CDR3 DNA: TGTGCTAGTGGCTCTGGAAACACCATATATTTT
clone size: -; V gene: TRBV5-6; J gene: TRBJ2-1; D gene: -; CDR3 protein: CASSLSRARGSF; CDR3 DNA: TGTGCCAGCAGCTTGTCTAGGGCAAGGGGAAGCTTC
clone size: -; V gene: TRBV29-1; J gene: TRBJ2-6; D gene: -; CDR3 protein: CSVPLYTQGTPRANVLTF; CDR3 DNA: TGCAGCGTTCCATTATATACGCAGGGAACCCCGAGGGCCAACGTCCTGACTTTC
clone size: few; V gene: TRBV28; J gene: TRBJ2-7; D gene: -; CDR3 protein: CASSLGRGQNEQYF; CDR3 DNA: TGTGCCAGCAGTTTAGGCAGGGGTCAAAACGAGCAGTACTTC
clone size: -; V gene: TRBV5-1; J gene: TRBJ2-5; D gene: -; CDR3 protein: CASSLRFGSQETQYF; CDR3 DNA: TGCGCCAGCAGCCTGCGATTCGGTTCCCAAGAGACCCAGTACTTC
clone size: -; V gene: TRBV20-1; J gene: TRBJ2-1; D gene: -; CDR3 protein: CSASLAGREYNEQFF; CDR3 DNA: TGCAGTGCTAGCTTGGCGGGCCGGGAATACAATGAGCAGTTCTTC
clone size: -; V gene: TRBV10-3; J gene: TRBJ2-5; D gene: -; CDR3 protein: CAISESYSQETQYF; CDR3 DNA: TGTGCCATCAGTGAATCGTACAGTCAAGAGACCCAGTACTTC
clone size: few; V gene: TRBV9; J gene: TRBJ2-5; D gene: TRBD2; CDR3 protein: CASSLHGGGGGETQYF; CDR3 DNA: TGTGCCAGCAGCCTACATGGGGGGGGTGGAGGAGAGACCCAGTACTTC
clone size: few; V gene: TRBV5-1; J gene: TRBJ2-1; D gene: -; CDR3 protein: CASSLGDTRAEQFF; CDR3 DNA: TGCGCCAGCAGCTTGGGGGACACTCGCGCTGAGCAGTTCTTC
clone size: few; V gene: TRBV10-1; J gene: TRBJ2-4; D gene: -; CDR3 protein: CASSESEQVGIAKNIQYF; CDR3 DNA: TGCGCCAGCAGTGAGTCGGAACAGGTGGGGATAGCCAAAAACATTCAGTACTTC
clone size: -; V gene: TRBV6-6; J gene: TRBJ1-4; D gene: -; CDR3 protein: CASTLPNRAVREKLFF; CDR3 DNA: TGTGCCAGCACCCTACCGAACAGGGCCGTACGTGAAAAACTGTTTTTT
clone size: -; V gene: TRBV27; J gene: TRBJ2-6; D gene: -; CDR3 protein: CASSGPTDAISGANVLTF; CDR3 DNA: TGTGCCAGCAGTGGCCCGACAGATGCAATCTCTGGGGCCAACGTCCTGACTTTC
clone size: -; V gene: TRBV19; J gene: TRBJ1-2; D gene: -; CDR3 protein: CASSIGLTGLYGYTF; CDR3 DNA: TGTGCCAGTAGTATCGGCTTGACAGGCCTCTATGGCTACACCTTC
clone size: -; V gene: TRBV21-1; J gene: TRBJ2-5; D gene: -; CDR3 protein: CASSKVQGQETQYF; CDR3 DNA: TGTGCCAGCAGCAAGGTACAGGGACAAGAGACCCAGTACTTC
clone size: -; V gene: TRBV5-1; J gene: TRBJ2-5; D gene: -; CDR3 protein: CASSLGSSQYQETQYF; CDR3 DNA: TGCGCCAGCAGCTTGGGGAGCTCACAGTACCAAGAGACCCAGTACTTC
clone size: few; V gene: TRBV5-6; J gene: TRBJ1-1; D gene: TRBD1; CDR3 protein: CASSLPNRGGTEAFF; CDR3 DNA: TGTGCCAGCAGTTTGCCTAACAGGGGTGGCACTGAAGCTTTCTTT
clone size: -; V gene: TRBV5-1; J gene: TRBJ2-5; D gene: TRBD2; CDR3 protein: CASSLETSVSRKETQYF; CDR3 DNA: TGCGCCAGCAGCTTGGAGACTAGCGTATCTCGGAAAGAGACCCAGTACTTC
clone size: -; V gene: TRBV4-1; J gene: TRBJ2-3; D gene: TRBD2; CDR3 protein: CASSQDRSSGRARDTQYF; CDR3 DNA: TGCGCCAGCAGCCAAGATCGAAGTAGCGGGAGGGCCAGAGATACGCAGTATTTT
clone size: -; V gene: TRBV7-3; J gene: TRBJ2-2; D gene: TRBD2; CDR3 protein: CASSLTSAGADTGELFF; CDR3 DNA: TGTGCCAGCAGCTTAACCTCAGCGGGAGCCGACACCGGGGAGCTGTTTTTT